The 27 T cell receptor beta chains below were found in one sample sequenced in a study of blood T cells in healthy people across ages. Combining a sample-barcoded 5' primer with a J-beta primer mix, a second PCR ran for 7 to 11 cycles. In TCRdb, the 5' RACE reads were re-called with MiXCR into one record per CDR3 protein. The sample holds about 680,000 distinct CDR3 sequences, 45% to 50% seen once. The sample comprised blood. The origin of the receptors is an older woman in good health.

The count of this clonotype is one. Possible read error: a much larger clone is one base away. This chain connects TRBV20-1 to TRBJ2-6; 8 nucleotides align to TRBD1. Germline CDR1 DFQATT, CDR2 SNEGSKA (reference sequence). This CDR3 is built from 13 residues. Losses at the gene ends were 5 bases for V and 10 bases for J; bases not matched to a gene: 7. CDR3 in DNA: TGCAGTGCTGGCCGGAACAGGGGGAACGTCCTGACTTTC. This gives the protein CSAGRNRGNVLTF.

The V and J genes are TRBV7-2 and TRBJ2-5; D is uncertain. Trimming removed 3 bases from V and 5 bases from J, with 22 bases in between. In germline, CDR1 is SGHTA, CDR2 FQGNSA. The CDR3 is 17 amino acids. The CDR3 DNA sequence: TGTGCCAGCAGCTTTTCCCTGGGGTTCTCCCTCGGGGAGACCCAGTACTTC. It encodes CASSFSLGFSLGETQYF.

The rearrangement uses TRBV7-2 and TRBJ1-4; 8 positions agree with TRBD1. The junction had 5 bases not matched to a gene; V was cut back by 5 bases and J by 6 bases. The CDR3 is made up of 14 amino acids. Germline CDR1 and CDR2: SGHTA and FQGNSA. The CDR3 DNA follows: TGTGCCAGCAGCCGACAGGGGTTGGATGAAAAACTGTTTTTT. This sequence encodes CASSRQGLDEKLFF.

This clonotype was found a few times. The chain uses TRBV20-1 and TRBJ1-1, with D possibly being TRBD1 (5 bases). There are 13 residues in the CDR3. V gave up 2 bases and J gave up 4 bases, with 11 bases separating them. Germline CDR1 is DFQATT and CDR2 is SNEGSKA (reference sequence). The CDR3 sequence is CSARRQGGTEAFF. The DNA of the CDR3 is TGCAGTGCTAGAAGGCAGGGAGGCACTGAAGCTTTCTTT.

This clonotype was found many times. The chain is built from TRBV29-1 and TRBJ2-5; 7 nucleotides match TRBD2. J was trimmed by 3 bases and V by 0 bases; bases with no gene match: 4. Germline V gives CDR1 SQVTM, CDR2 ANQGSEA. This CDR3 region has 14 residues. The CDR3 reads CSVEEWGGEETQYF. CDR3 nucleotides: TGCAGCGTTGAAGAGTGGGGAGGGGAAGAGACCCAGTACTTC.

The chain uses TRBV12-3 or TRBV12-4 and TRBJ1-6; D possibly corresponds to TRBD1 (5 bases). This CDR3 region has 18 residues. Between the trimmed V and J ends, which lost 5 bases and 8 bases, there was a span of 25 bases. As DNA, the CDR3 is TGTGCCAGCAGTCCCCGGCCCCGAGACAGTCCAGATCATTCACCCCTCCACTTT. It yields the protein CASSPRPRDSPDHSPLHF.

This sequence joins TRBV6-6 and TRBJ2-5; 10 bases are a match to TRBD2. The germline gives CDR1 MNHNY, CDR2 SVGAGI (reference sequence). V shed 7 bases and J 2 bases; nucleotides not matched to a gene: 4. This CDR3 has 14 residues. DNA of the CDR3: TGTGCCAGCACTCGGGGACTAGCGCAAGAGACCCAGTACTTC. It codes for CASTRGLAQETQYF.

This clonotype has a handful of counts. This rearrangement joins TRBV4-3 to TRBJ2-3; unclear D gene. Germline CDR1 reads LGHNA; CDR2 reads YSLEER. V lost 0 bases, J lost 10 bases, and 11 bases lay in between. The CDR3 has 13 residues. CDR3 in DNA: TGCGCCAGCAGCCAAGATCTCCGAAACGCGCAGTATTTT. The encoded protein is CASSQDLRNAQYF.

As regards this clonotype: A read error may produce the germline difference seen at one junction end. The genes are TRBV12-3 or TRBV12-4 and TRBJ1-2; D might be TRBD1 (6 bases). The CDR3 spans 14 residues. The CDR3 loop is CAGSFSVQGRGYTF. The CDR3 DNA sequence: TGTGCCGGCAGTTTCTCGGTACAGGGTCGTGGCTACACCTTC.

In DNA form, the CDR3 reads TGTGCCAGCAGCTTAGGGTTCCTCTCCTACGAGCAGTACTTC. It codes for CASSLGFLSYEQYF. The rearrangement joins TRBV7-4 to TRBJ2-7; D is ambiguous. CDR1 and CDR2 from the germline V gene are SGHVT and SQSDAQ. The CDR3 sequence is 14 residues long. V lost 1 base, J lost 0 bases, and 7 bases lay in between.

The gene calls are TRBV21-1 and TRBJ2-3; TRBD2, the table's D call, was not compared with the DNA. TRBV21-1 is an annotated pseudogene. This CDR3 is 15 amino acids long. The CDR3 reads CAPCRGEGHTDTQYF. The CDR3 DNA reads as TGTGCCCCCTGCAGGGGGGAGGGCCACACAGATACGCAGTATTTT.

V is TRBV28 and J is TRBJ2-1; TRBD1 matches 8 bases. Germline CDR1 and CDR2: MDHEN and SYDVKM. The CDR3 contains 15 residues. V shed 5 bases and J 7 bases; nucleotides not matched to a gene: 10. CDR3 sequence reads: CASSKQGVVANEQFF. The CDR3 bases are TGTGCCAGCAGTAAACAGGGGGTGGTTGCGAATGAGCAGTTCTTC.

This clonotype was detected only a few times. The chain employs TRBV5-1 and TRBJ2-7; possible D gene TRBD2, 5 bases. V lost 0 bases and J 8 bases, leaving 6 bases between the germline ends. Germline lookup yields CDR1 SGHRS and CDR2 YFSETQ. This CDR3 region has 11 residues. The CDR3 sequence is CASSLAGKQYF. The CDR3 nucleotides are TGCGCCAGCAGCTTGGCCGGGAAGCAGTACTTC. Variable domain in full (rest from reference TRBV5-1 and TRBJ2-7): KAGVTQTPRYLIKTRGQQVTLSCSPISGHRSVSWYQQTPGQGLQFLFEYFSETQRNKGNFPGRFSGRQFSNSRSEMNVSTLELGDSALYLCASSLAGKQYFGPGTRLTVT.

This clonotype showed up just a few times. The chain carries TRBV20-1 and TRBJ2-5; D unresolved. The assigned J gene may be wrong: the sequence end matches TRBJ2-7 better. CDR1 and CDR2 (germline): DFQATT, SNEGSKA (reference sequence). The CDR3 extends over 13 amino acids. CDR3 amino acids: CSARDPVPAEQYF. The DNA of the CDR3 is TGCAGTGCTAGAGATCCCGTTCCCGCCGAGCAGTACTTC.

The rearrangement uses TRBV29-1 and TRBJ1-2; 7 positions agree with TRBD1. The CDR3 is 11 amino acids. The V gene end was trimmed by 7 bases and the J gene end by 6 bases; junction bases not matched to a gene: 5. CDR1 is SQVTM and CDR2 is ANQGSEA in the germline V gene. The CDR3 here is CSGDRMHGYTF. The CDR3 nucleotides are TGCAGCGGGGACAGAATGCATGGCTACACCTTC.

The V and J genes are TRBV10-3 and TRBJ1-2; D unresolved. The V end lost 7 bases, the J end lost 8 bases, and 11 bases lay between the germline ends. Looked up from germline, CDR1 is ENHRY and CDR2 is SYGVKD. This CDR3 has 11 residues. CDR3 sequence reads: CAIKWGWGYTF. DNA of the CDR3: TGTGCCATCAAGTGGGGTTGGGGCTACACCTTC.

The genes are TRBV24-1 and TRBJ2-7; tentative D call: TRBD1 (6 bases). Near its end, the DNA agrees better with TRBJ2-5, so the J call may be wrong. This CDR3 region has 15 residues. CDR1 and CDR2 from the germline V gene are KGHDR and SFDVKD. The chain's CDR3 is CATSERGTFQETQYF. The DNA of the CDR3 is TGTGCCACCAGTGAAAGAGGGACATTCCAAGAGACCCAGTACTTC.

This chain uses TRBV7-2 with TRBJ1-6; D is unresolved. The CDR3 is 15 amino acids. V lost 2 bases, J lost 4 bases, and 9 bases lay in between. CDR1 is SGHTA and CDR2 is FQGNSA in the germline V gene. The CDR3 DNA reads TGTGCCAGCAGCTTAAGCCTCCATTATAATTCACCCCTCCACTTT. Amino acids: CASSLSLHYNSPLHF.

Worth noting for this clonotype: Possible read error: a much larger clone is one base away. CDR3 amino acids: CASSVGGDTYEQYF. The CDR3, as DNA: TGTGCCAGCAGCGTGGGGGGAGATACCTACGAGCAGTACTTC. V and J are TRBV5-6 and TRBJ2-7; tentative D call: TRBD2 (6 bases). V shed 4 bases and J shed 2 bases, with 13 bases lying between them. Germline CDR1 and CDR2: SGHDT and YYEEEE. This CDR3 is built from 14 residues.

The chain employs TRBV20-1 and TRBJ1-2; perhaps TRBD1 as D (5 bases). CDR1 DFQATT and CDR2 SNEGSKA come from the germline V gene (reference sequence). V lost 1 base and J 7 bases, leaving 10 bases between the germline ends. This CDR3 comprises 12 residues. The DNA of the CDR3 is TGCAGTGCTAGAGTACCTGGGGGTGGCTACACCTTC. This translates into CSARVPGGGYTF.

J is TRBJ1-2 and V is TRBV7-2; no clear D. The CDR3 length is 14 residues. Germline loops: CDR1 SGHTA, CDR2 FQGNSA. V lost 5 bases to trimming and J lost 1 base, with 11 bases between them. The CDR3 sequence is CASSRLTGNYGYTF. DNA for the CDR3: TGTGCCAGCAGCCGTCTCACCGGTAACTATGGCTACACCTTC. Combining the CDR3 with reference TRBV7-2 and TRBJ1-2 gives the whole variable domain GAGVSQSPSNKVTEKGKDVELRCDPISGHTALYWYRQSLGQGLEFLIYFQGNSAPDKSGLPSDRFSAERTGGSVSTLTIQRTQQEDSAVYLCASSRLTGNYGYTFGSGTRLTVV.

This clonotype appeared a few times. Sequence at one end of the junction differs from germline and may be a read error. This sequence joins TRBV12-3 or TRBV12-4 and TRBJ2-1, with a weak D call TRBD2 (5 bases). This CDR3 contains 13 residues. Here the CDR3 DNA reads TGTGCCAGCAGCTTAGATGGAGGCGATGAGCAGTTCTTC. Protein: CASSLDGGDEQFF.

The CDR3 loop is CASSYRGGHQETQYF. Written as DNA, the CDR3 is TGTGCCAGCAGTTACCGTGGCGGGCACCAAGAGACCCAGTACTTC. The J gene is TRBJ2-5, the V gene TRBV12-3 or TRBV12-4; maybe TRBD2 (5 bases). This CDR3 has 15 residues. The V end was cut by 4 bases, the J end by 0 bases, with 12 bases between.

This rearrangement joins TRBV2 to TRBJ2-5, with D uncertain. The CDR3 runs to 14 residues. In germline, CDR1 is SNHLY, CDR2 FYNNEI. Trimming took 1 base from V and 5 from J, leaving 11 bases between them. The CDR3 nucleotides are TGTGCCAGCAGTGAAGAAGTAGGGCTTGAGACCCAGTACTTC. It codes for CASSEEVGLETQYF. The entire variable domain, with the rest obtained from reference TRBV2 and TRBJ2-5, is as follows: EPEVTQTPSHQVTQMGQEVILRCVPISNHLYFYWYRQILGQKVEFLVSFYNNEISEKSEIFDDQFSVERPDGSNFTLKIRSTKLEDSAMYFCASSEEVGLETQYFGPGTRLLVL.

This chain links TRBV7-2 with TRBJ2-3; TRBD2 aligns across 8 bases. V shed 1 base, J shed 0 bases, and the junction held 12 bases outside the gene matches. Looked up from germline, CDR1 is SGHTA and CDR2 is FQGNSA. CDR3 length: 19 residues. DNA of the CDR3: TGTGCCAGCAGCTTAGGCATCCTCGCGGGGGGTACTAGCACAGATACGCAGTATTTT. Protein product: CASSLGILAGGTSTDTQYF.

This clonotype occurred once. The CDR3 bases are TGTGCCAGCAGCTTGGGGACTAGCCGGCCCTACGAGCAGTACTTC. This codes for CASSLGTSRPYEQYF. This sequence joins TRBV5-6 and TRBJ2-7, with TRBD2 matching 8 bases. V dropped 0 bases and J dropped 2; count of bases not matched to a gene: 4. This CDR3 spans 15 amino acids. Germline CDR1 SGHDT, CDR2 YYEEEE.

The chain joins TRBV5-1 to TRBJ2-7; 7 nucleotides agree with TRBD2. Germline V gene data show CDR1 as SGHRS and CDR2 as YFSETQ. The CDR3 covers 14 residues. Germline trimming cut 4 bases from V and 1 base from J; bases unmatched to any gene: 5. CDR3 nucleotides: TGCGCCAGCAGCGCCAGCGGGGATTCCTACGAGCAGTACTTC. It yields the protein CASSASGDSYEQYF.